What follows are 27 T cell receptor beta chains derived from one specimen sequenced in a study of early T cells in non-severe SARS-CoV-2 infection. TCRdb ran MiXCR on the 5' RACE reads and lists one entry per CDR3 protein. This table holds fewer than 110,000 distinct CDR3 sequences, around 10% found once. Material: whole blood. These receptors all come from an adult who was a healthcare worker with PCR-confirmed SARS-CoV-2 infection or an uninfected control (not recorded which).

The CDR3 loop is CASSSGLQGGTDTQYF. In nucleotides, the CDR3 is TGCGCCAGCAGCTCAGGGCTACAGGGAGGCACAGATACGCAGTATTTT. The chain combines TRBV5-1 with TRBJ2-3, with D possibly TRBD1 on 6 matching bases. V was cut by 3 bases and J by 1 base, with 15 bases left in between. The germline V gene encodes CDR1 SGHRS and CDR2 YFSETQ. CDR3 size: 16 residues. Full variable domain (outside the CDR3, taken from reference TRBV5-1 and TRBJ2-3): KAGVTQTPRYLIKTRGQQVTLSCSPISGHRSVSWYQQTPGQGLQFLFEYFSETQRNKGNFPGRFSGRQFSNSRSEMNVSTLELGDSALYLCASSSGLQGGTDTQYFGPGTRLTVL.

Notes on this clonotype: A far larger clone lies a single base away; this is likely a read error. The J gene is TRBJ2-5, the V gene TRBV7-2; D is undetermined. There are 11 residues in the CDR3. V shed 5 bases and J shed 0 bases, with 1 base lying between them. CDR1 and CDR2 (germline): SGHTA, FQGNSA. The CDR3 is CTSSNQETQYF. The CDR3 nucleotides read TGTACCAGCAGCAACCAAGAGACCCAGTACTTC.

The chain's CDR3 is CASSSLSRGLGGYTF. DNA of the CDR3: TGTGCCAGCAGCTCCCTCTCGCGGGGGCTTGGAGGCTACACCTTC. The chain uses TRBV7-6 and TRBJ1-2; TRBD1 is a possible D gene (6 bases). The CDR3 loop spans 15 amino acids. V lost 4 bases, J lost 8 bases, and 20 bases lay in between. CDR1 and CDR2 from the germline V gene are SGHVS and FNYEAQ.

This rearrangement joins TRBV20-1 to TRBJ2-1; no definite D call. The CDR3 is made up of 12 amino acids. Trimming shortened V by 0 bases and J by 8 bases, and 8 bases separated the two germline ends. Germline CDR1 reads DFQATT; CDR2 reads SNEGSKA (reference sequence). Here the CDR3 reads CSARDPLHEQFF. The CDR3 DNA follows: TGCAGTGCTAGAGATCCGCTCCATGAGCAGTTCTTC.

This clonotype was counted at least ten times. The rearrangement joins TRBV7-9 to TRBJ1-2; D is unresolved. CDR3 length equals 11 residues. The germline gives CDR1 SEHNR, CDR2 FQNEAQ (reference sequence). The germline V and J ends were trimmed by 5 bases and 8 bases, with 9 bases remaining between them. The CDR3 here is CASSPARGYTF. DNA of the CDR3: TGTGCCAGCAGCCCCGCACGGGGCTACACCTTC.

This clonotype has a handful of counts. This sequence joins TRBV7-6 and TRBJ2-1, with D unclear. This CDR3 has 13 amino acids. Germline V gene data show CDR1 as SGHVS and CDR2 as FNYEAQ. Trimming took off 3 bases at V and 5 bases at J, with 8 bases between the two ends. This CDR3 is CASSLGRNNEQFF. The CDR3 nucleotides are TGTGCCAGCAGCTTGGGTAGAAACAATGAGCAGTTCTTC.

About this clonotype itself: One junction end does not reproduce the germline sequence, and a read error may be involved. The chain carries TRBV27 and TRBJ2-6; possible D gene TRBD1, 5 bases. This CDR3 comprises 13 residues. Germline V lookup: CDR1 MNHEY, CDR2 SMNVEV (reference sequence). The CDR3 nucleotides read TGTGCCTGCAGGGCCTCTGGGGCCAACGTCCTGACTTTC. This gives the protein CACRASGANVLTF.

The rearrangement joins TRBV10-3 to TRBJ2-5, with D perhaps matching TRBD1 or TRBD2 (5 bases each). Trimming stripped 0 bases from V and 5 bases from J, with 16 bases between. Germline-derived CDR1 and CDR2 are ENHRY and SYGVKD. There are 16 residues in the CDR3. The DNA of the CDR3 is TGTGCCATCAGTGAGTCGAAGGCAGGGAGTTGGGAGACCCAGTACTTC. This translates into CAISESKAGSWETQYF.

A note on this clonotype: Possible read error: a much larger clone is one base away. The chain combines TRBV14 with TRBJ2-7; unclear D gene. Per germline, CDR1 SGHDN and CDR2 FVKESK. Between the trimmed V and J ends, which lost 1 base and 5 bases, there was a span of 3 bases. The CDR3 has 11 residues. CDR3 DNA sequence: TGTGCCAGCAGCCAAGCCCACGAGCAGTACTTC. It translates to CASSQAHEQYF.

This clonotype occurred a few times. CDR3 in DNA: TGTGCCAGCAGTACTACTAGCGGGAGGGCGTACACCGGGGAGCTGTTTTTT. The encoded protein is CASSTTSGRAYTGELFF. This chain connects TRBV6-2 or TRBV6-3 to TRBJ2-2; 13 bases align to TRBD2. The CDR3 sequence is 17 residues long. Looked up from germline, CDR1 is MNHEY and CDR2 is SVGEGT. After removal of 5 bases from V and 3 bases from J, the junction contained 6 bases not matched to a gene.

The rearrangement links TRBV7-9 to TRBJ2-1; TRBD2 matches at 13 bases. CDR1 is SEHNR and CDR2 is FQNEAQ in the germline V gene (reference sequence). Trimming removed 5 bases from V and 1 base from J; junction bases left unmatched: 5. The CDR3 sequence is 17 residues long. The CDR3 coding sequence is TGTGCCAGCAGCCCGCCGGGACTAGCGGGGTCCTACAATGAGCAGTTCTTC. Translation: CASSPPGLAGSYNEQFF.

This clonotype was found many times. V gene TRBV10-3 combines with J gene TRBJ1-4, with 9 nucleotides matching TRBD1. The CDR3 runs 13 residues. V lost 4 bases, J lost 8 bases, and 2 bases stayed unmatched. Germline V lookup: CDR1 ENHRY, CDR2 SYGVKD. The CDR3 loop is CAISGGQGEKLFF. The CDR3, as DNA: TGTGCCATCAGTGGGGGACAGGGCGAAAAACTGTTTTTT.

This clonotype has only one observation. A much larger clone sits a single nucleotide away, making a read error possible. The rearrangement uses TRBV7-2 and TRBJ2-3, with TRBD2 matching 7 bases. The germline gives CDR1 SGHTA, CDR2 FQGNSA. The CDR3 is 13 amino acids. The CDR3 DNA is TGTGCCAACAGCAACTTTCCTGGCGGGAGTACGTATTTT. Amino acids: CANSNFPGGSTYF.

A word on this clonotype: A single base separates this from a much larger clone, so it may be a read error. This chain uses TRBV7-9 with TRBJ2-7; TRBD1 matches at 7 bases. Germline V CDR1 and CDR2: SEHNR, FQNEAQ (reference sequence). With 5 bases clipped from V and 7 bases from J, the junction kept 11 bases outside the gene matches. CDR3 length: 14 residues. This chain's CDR3 is CASSNGQVEREQYF. In nucleotides, the CDR3 is TGTGCCAGCAGCAATGGACAGGTCGAGAGGGAGCAGTACTTC.

This clonotype was found many times. In DNA, the CDR3 is TGTGCCAGCAGCTTATTGCAGGGTGGAGTAGATACGCAGTATTTT. It specifies CASSLLQGGVDTQYF. The chain links TRBV7-9 to TRBJ2-3; possibly TRBD1 for D (5 bases). CDR1 is SEHNR and CDR2 is FQNEAQ in the germline V gene (reference sequence). The CDR3 is 15 residues long. V dropped 2 bases and J dropped 5 bases, with 14 bases sitting between them.

The J gene is TRBJ1-1, the V gene TRBV14; D not resolved. The CDR3 consists of 13 residues. Looked up from germline, CDR1 is SGHDN and CDR2 is FVKESK. V gave up 0 bases and J gave up 9 bases, with 11 bases separating them. The CDR3 spells CASSQEYGLKAFF. The CDR3 bases are TGTGCCAGCAGCCAAGAGTACGGACTAAAAGCTTTCTTT.

Ten or more counts support this clonotype. The rearrangement uses TRBV5-8 and TRBJ1-5; no firm D call. Germline lookup yields CDR1 SGHTS and CDR2 YDEGEE. The CDR3 extends over 15 amino acids. The germline V and J ends were trimmed by 0 bases and 2 bases, with 9 bases remaining between them. The CDR3: CASSLGEDRNQPQHF. The CDR3 nucleotides are TGTGCCAGCAGCTTGGGCGAGGATCGCAATCAGCCCCAGCATTTT.

This clonotype was seen at least ten times. The chain has TRBV11-2 and TRBJ2-7, with D perhaps TRBD2 (6 bases). Germline V lookup: CDR1 SGHAT, CDR2 FQNNGV. The germline V and J ends were trimmed by 6 bases and 2 bases, with 17 bases remaining between them. The CDR3 has 15 amino acids. The CDR3 protein is CASRSAGLDAYEQYF. The CDR3, as DNA: TGTGCCAGCAGGTCCGCGGGGCTAGACGCCTACGAGCAGTACTTC.

This clonotype was seen a few times. The CDR3 sequence: CASSQGRRYTDTQYF. Written as DNA, the CDR3 is TGTGCCAGCAGCCAAGGGAGACGGTACACAGATACGCAGTATTTT. This chain joins TRBV3-1 and TRBJ2-3; D is unresolved. CDR3 length: 15 residues. With 1 base removed from V and 2 bases from J, the gap between germline ends came to 10 bases. Per germline, CDR1 LGHDT and CDR2 YNNKEL (reference sequence).

This clonotype was detected many times. This chain connects TRBV5-4 to TRBJ2-3, with a tentative D call TRBD2 (5 bases). Germline lookup yields CDR1 SGHNT and CDR2 YYREEE (reference sequence). The CDR3 extends over 14 amino acids. V lost 0 bases to trimming and J lost 5 bases, with 10 bases between them. The CDR3 protein is CASSLVEGGDTQYF. In DNA form, the CDR3 reads TGTGCCAGCAGCTTGGTTGAGGGCGGAGATACGCAGTATTTT. The whole variable domain, filled in from reference TRBV5-4 and TRBJ2-3, reads ETGVTQSPTHLIKTRGQQVTLRCSSQSGHNTVSWYQQALGQGPQFIFQYYREEENGRGNFPPRFSGLQFPNYSSELNVNALELDDSALYLCASSLVEGGDTQYFGPGTRLTVL.

The chain has TRBV15 and TRBJ2-1, with TRBD2 matching 13 bases. V lost 8 bases, J lost 8 bases, and 12 bases stayed unmatched. The CDR3 contains 16 residues. The V gene's germline CDR1 is LNHNV and CDR2 YYDKDF (reference sequence). The CDR3 sequence is CATGVGTSGNLDEQFF. The CDR3 nucleotides read TGTGCCACCGGGGTTGGGACTAGCGGGAATCTGGATGAGCAGTTCTTC. Combining the CDR3 with reference TRBV15 and TRBJ2-1 gives the whole variable domain DAMVIQNPRYQVTQFGKPVTLSCSQTLNHNVMYWYQQKSSQAPKLLFHYYDKDFNNEADTPDNFQSRRPNTSFCFLDIRSPGLGDTAMYLCATGVGTSGNLDEQFFGPGTRLTVL.

This clonotype was observed a few times. The chain combines TRBV27 with TRBJ2-4, with 8 bases identical to TRBD2. The CDR3 is 12 residues long. CDR1 is MNHEY and CDR2 is SMNVEV in the germline V gene (reference sequence). J lost 8 bases, V lost 5 bases, and 2 bases had no gene match. In nucleotides, the CDR3 is TGTGCCAGCAGTACTAGCGGATACATTCAGTACTTC. Protein sequence: CASSTSGYIQYF.

The V call is TRBV12-3 or TRBV12-4, the J call TRBJ2-1; a possible D gene is TRBD2 (5 bases). With 5 bases removed from V and 10 bases from J, the gap between germline ends came to 15 bases. The CDR3 runs to 13 residues. Here the CDR3 DNA reads TGTGCCAGCAGTCTCCTCGGCGCGGGCGAGCAGTTCTTC. Its translation is CASSLLGAGEQFF.

The rearrangement joins TRBV18 to TRBJ2-1, with a weak D call TRBD2 (6 bases). V lost 4 bases and J lost 6, with 7 bases in between. The CDR3 length is 12 residues. Per the germline V gene, CDR1 is KGHSH and CDR2 is LQKENI. CDR3 DNA sequence: TGTGCCAGCTCACGGGACTCCAATGAGCAGTTCTTC. Encoded protein: CASSRDSNEQFF.

V and J are TRBV14 and TRBJ2-5; 9 bases match TRBD2. The CDR3 spans 17 residues. Trimming removed 0 bases from V and 6 bases from J; junction bases left unmatched: 11. Germline CDR1 SGHDN, CDR2 FVKESK. The DNA for the CDR3 is TGTGCCAGCAGCCAAGAAACGTGGGTAGCGGGAGTCCAGACCCAGTACTTC. It codes for CASSQETWVAGVQTQYF.

This clonotype was recorded at least ten times. V and J are TRBV20-1 and TRBJ2-7, with TRBD2 identical over 7 bases. Trimming at V came to 4 bases and at J to 2 bases, leaving 5 bases not matched to a gene. The CDR3 loop spans 13 amino acids. Germline assignment: CDR1 DFQATT and CDR2 SNEGSKA (reference sequence). The CDR3 DNA is TGCAGTGCTATCCGGGACTACCCCTACGAGCAGTACTTC. This encodes CSAIRDYPYEQYF.

At least ten counts were recorded for this clonotype. The chain carries TRBV24-1 and TRBJ2-1; no reliable D call. CDR1 and CDR2 from the germline V gene are KGHDR and SFDVKD. This CDR3 is built from 12 residues. V was shortened by 4 bases and J by 10 bases, with 10 bases between the two germline ends. In nucleotides, the CDR3 is TGTGCCACCAGTGAATCTCCGGACGAGCAGTTCTTC. It translates to CATSESPDEQFF.